This TCR beta chain was documented in a study of long-term antiretroviral therapy in people with HIV. The study, taken as a whole, reports: Diversity increased after ART yet remained lower than in transplant donor controls.

Turning to this clone: Its target is not known.

Survey level was the resolution at which the v3.0 immunoSEQ assay ran. Per sample, sequencing targeted about 35,000-55,000 T-cell genomes. The repertoire was sequenced with immunoSEQ multiplex PCR; TCRdb's copy has only in-frame clones and lacks some. This repertoire shows around 15,000 clones, over 70% found once; its top ten account for roughly a fifth. The CDR3 contains 16 residues. Looked up from germline, CDR1 is SGHVS and CDR2 is FQNEAQ. The trim removed 7 bases at V and 5 bases at J, leaving 15 bases unmatched. This clonotype originated in a man between 35 and 55 years old with HIV. The starting material was unsorted PBMCs, obtained 2.1 years after starting antiretroviral therapy. This sequence joins TRBV7-8 and TRBJ2-5; 8 nucleotides agree with TRBD2. CDR3 region: CASTPLTGGPGETQYF. The CDR3 DNA follows: TGTGCCAGCACCCCCCTGACGGGGGGGCCGGGGGAGACCCAGTACTTC.